These T cell receptor beta chains were read from a single sample in a study of spatial heterogeneity in lung cancer. Each CDR3 protein gets one entry after TCRdb re-called the 5' RACE reads with MiXCR. The sample has 100,000 to 110,000 distinct CDR3 sequences, nearly 4.5% seen once. Sequencing was performed on lung tumor tissue, taken at surgery. The receptors were gathered from a male donor with early-stage non-small cell lung cancer. The CDR3 runs from the conserved cysteine through the conserved F or W. The order of the fields is clone size, J gene, D gene, V gene, CDR3 DNA, CDR3 protein. A D gene is named only where the DNA matches it firmly. Sizes are listed as how often the clone was seen (once, few, many) or a class if it is expanded.

clone_size: many; j_call: TRBJ1-2; d_call: NA; v_call: TRBV5-1; cdr3_nt: TGCGCCAGCAGCTTGTGGGGCGCGGACTATGGCTACACCTTC; cdr3_aa: CASSLWGADYGYTF
clone_size: few; j_call: TRBJ1-4; d_call: TRBD1; v_call: TRBV12-3/TRBV12-4; cdr3_nt: TGTGCCACCACCCTGGGGACAGTTAATGAAAAACTGTTTTTT; cdr3_aa: CATTLGTVNEKLFF
clone_size: many; j_call: TRBJ2-1; d_call: NA; v_call: TRBV25-1; cdr3_nt: TGTGCCAGTTCCGGGGGACCGACCCCCAATGAGCAGTTCTTC; cdr3_aa: CASSGGPTPNEQFF
clone_size: many; j_call: TRBJ1-2; d_call: NA; v_call: TRBV7-9; cdr3_nt: TGTGCCAGCAGCTGGGACCGGGACGGATGGAACTATGGCTACACCTTC; cdr3_aa: CASSWDRDGWNYGYTF
clone_size: many; j_call: TRBJ2-2; d_call: NA; v_call: TRBV5-1; cdr3_nt: TGCGCCAGCAGCTGGGGGGCGACAACCGGGGAGCTGTTTTTT; cdr3_aa: CASSWGATTGELFF
clone_size: many; j_call: TRBJ2-5; d_call: NA; v_call: TRBV29-1; cdr3_nt: TGCAGCGCCCCAGCCCAGGAGACCCAGTACTTC; cdr3_aa: CSAPAQETQYF
clone_size: many; j_call: TRBJ1-4; d_call: NA; v_call: TRBV6-5; cdr3_nt: TGTGCCAGCAGTTATTATGGAGGGCCGGGTGAAAAACTGTTTTTT; cdr3_aa: CASSYYGGPGEKLFF
clone_size: many; j_call: TRBJ2-1; d_call: NA; v_call: TRBV7-2; cdr3_nt: TGTGCCAGCAGCTTTCACAGCTCCTACAATGAGCAGTTCTTC; cdr3_aa: CASSFHSSYNEQFF
clone_size: many; j_call: TRBJ2-1; d_call: NA; v_call: TRBV20-1; cdr3_nt: TGCAGTGCTAGCCCGGCTTCCAACTCCTACAATGAGCAGTTCTTC; cdr3_aa: CSASPASNSYNEQFF
clone_size: many; j_call: TRBJ2-2; d_call: NA; v_call: TRBV6-6; cdr3_nt: TGTGCCAGCAGTGGGGGACTTTACACCGGGGAGCTGTTTTTT; cdr3_aa: CASSGGLYTGELFF
clone_size: many; j_call: TRBJ2-5; d_call: TRBD2; v_call: TRBV3-1; cdr3_nt: TGTGCCAGCAGCCCCTACCGGACTAGGGCTAGCGTTGGAGAGACCCAGTACTTC; cdr3_aa: CASSPYRTRASVGETQYF
clone_size: many; j_call: TRBJ1-6; d_call: NA; v_call: TRBV20-1; cdr3_nt: TGCAGTGCTAGGACGCTAGGGACTAATTCACCCCTCCACTTT; cdr3_aa: CSARTLGTNSPLHF
clone_size: many; j_call: TRBJ1-2; d_call: NA; v_call: TRBV7-9; cdr3_nt: TGTGCCAGCAGCTCGTGGACAGACGGCGATGGCTACACCTTC; cdr3_aa: CASSSWTDGDGYTF
clone_size: many; j_call: TRBJ2-1; d_call: NA; v_call: TRBV7-9; cdr3_nt: TGTGCCAGCAGCTTACAAACCGGGATTGAGTTCTTC; cdr3_aa: CASSLQTGIEFF
clone_size: many; j_call: TRBJ1-2; d_call: TRBD1; v_call: TRBV12-3/TRBV12-4; cdr3_nt: TGTGCCAGCAGTAGGACAGGGTCGGTTGCTTTGTTTGGCTACACCTTC; cdr3_aa: CASSRTGSVALFGYTF
clone_size: many; j_call: TRBJ1-5; d_call: NA; v_call: TRBV10-3; cdr3_nt: TGTGCCATCAGGGACAGTTATGGCCAGCCCCAGCATTTT; cdr3_aa: CAIRDSYGQPQHF
clone_size: many; j_call: TRBJ1-4; d_call: NA; v_call: TRBV7-9; cdr3_nt: TGTGCCAGCAGCCCAAAGGTCCGCATTGCGGCTACTAATGAAAAACTGTTTTTT; cdr3_aa: CASSPKVRIAATNEKLFF
clone_size: many; j_call: TRBJ1-6; d_call: NA; v_call: TRBV10-3; cdr3_nt: TGTGCCATCAGTGCGGCGGACCGTTTCGCACCCCTCCACTTT; cdr3_aa: CAISAADRFAPLHF